The 4 T cell receptor beta chains reported below all come from one sample, sequenced in a study of T cells in Graves' hyperthyroidism and ophthalmopathy. The TCR beta CDR3 regions underwent amplification using RNA transcripts as the source. Initially, a first-round RT-PCR of the TCR CDR3 employed the HTBI primer set. In TCRdb, the multiplex PCR reads were re-called with MiXCR into one record per CDR3 protein. The repertoire holds approximately 600,000 distinct CDR3 sequences, with less than 25% as singletons. Material: blood. The receptors stem from a young man with Graves' ophthalmopathy.

In its sample, this clonotype was seen a few times. The CDR3 DNA follows: TGTGCCAGCAGAACAACCGACAGAAACTACGAGCAGTACTTC. It codes for CASRTTDRNYEQYF. The genes are TRBV6-1 and TRBJ2-7; D may be TRBD1 (5 bases). Trimming took 6 bases from V and 3 from J, leaving 15 bases between them. Per the germline V gene, CDR1 is MNHNS and CDR2 is SASEGT. The CDR3 is 14 residues long.

The gene calls are TRBV28 and TRBJ2-1; weak D call: TRBD1 (5 bases). V lost 2 bases and J 9 bases, leaving 11 bases between the germline ends. The CDR3 is 13 amino acids. Germline CDR1 reads MDHEN; CDR2 reads SYDVKM. DNA of the CDR3: TGTGCCAGCAGTTTACCGACAGAGGTTGAGCAGTTCTTC. This translates into CASSLPTEVEQFF.

This clonotype has at least ten counts. The chain carries TRBV2 and TRBJ1-1, with D maybe TRBD1 (6 bases). V lost 4 bases and J lost 3, with 12 bases in between. This CDR3 is 14 amino acids long. Germline assignment: CDR1 SNHLY and CDR2 FYNNEI. The CDR3 here is CASSAVGGYTEAFF. DNA of the CDR3: TGTGCCAGCAGTGCGGTAGGGGGTTACACTGAAGCTTTCTTT.

This clonotype was detected a few times. The rearrangement links TRBV20-1 to TRBJ2-1; possible D gene TRBD2, 5 bases. CDR1 and CDR2 from the germline V gene are DFQATT and SNEGSKA (reference sequence). Trimming took 1 base from V and 2 from J, leaving 15 bases between them. There are 16 residues in the CDR3. DNA for the CDR3: TGCAGTGCTAGAGGTAGCGAGGGAGTCCCCTACAATGAGCAGTTCTTC. Translation: CSARGSEGVPYNEQFF.